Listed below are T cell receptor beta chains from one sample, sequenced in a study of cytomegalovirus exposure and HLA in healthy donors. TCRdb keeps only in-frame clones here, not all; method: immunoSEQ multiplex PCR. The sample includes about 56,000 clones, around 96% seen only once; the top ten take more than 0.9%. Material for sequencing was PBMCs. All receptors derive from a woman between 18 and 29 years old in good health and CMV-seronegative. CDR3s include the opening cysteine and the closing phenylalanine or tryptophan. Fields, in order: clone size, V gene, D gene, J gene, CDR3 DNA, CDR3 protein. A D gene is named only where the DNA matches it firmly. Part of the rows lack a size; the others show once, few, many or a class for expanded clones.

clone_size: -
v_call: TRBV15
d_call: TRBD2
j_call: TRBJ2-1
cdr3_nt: TGTGCCACCAGCAGAGATGCTGCCGGGAGGGGTGGCAATGAGCAGTTCTTC
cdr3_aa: CATSRDAAGRGGNEQFF

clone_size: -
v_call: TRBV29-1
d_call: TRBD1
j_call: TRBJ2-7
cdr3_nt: TGCAGCGTTCACGGGACAGGGCCGAACTACGAGCAGTACTTC
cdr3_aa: CSVHGTGPNYEQYF

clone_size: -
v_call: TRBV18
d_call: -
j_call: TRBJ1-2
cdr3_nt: TGTGCCAGCTCAACTAACAGGAGCCACGGCTACACCTTC
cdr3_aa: CASSTNRSHGYTF

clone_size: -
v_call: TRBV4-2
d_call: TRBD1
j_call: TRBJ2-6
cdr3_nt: TGTGCCAGCAGCCAAGGGGACAGGACTGGGGCCAACGTCCTGACTTTC
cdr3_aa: CASSQGDRTGANVLTF

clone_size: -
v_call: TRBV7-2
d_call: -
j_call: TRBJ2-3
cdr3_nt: TGTGCCAGCAGCTTAGCGTGGGGCACGGGTACGCAGTATTTT
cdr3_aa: CASSLAWGTGTQYF

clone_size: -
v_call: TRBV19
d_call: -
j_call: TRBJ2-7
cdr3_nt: TGTGCCAGTAGTACTGGTCAGGGCCCCTACGAGCAGTACTTC
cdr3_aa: CASSTGQGPYEQYF

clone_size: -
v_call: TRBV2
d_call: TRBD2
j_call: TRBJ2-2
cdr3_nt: TGTGCCAGCAGGCCCCGCCCGGGGGGGACCGGGGAGCTGTTTTTT
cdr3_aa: CASRPRPGGTGELFF

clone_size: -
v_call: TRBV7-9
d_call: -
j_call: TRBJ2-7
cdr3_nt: TGTGCCAGCAGCTTAGTAGGGGGATACGAGCAGTACTTC
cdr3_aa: CASSLVGGYEQYF

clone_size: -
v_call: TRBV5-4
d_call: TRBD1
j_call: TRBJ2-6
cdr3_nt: TGTGCCAGCAGCCCCCGGGCAGGGGGCCCCGTCTGGGGGGCCAACGTCCTGACTTTC
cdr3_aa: CASSPRAGGPVWGANVLTF

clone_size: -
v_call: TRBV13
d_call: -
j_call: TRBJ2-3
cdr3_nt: TGTGCCAGCAGCCCAGTTGTTGGGGGCCGCACAGATACGCAGTATTTT
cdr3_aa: CASSPVVGGRTDTQYF

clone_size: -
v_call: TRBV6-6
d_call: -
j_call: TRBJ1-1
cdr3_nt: TGTGCCAGCAGTCATCGACAGGCCAGTGGCGTAGCTTTCTTT
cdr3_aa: CASSHRQASGVAFF

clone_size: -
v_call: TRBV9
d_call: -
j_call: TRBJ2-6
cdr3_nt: TGTGCCAGCAGCGTCTCCTCTGGGGCCAACGTCCTGACTTTC
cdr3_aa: CASSVSSGANVLTF

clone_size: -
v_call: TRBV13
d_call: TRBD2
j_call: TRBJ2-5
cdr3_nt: TGTGCCAGCAGTCCAACGCGGGAGCCCCCGTACCAAGAGACCCAGTACTTC
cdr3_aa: CASSPTREPPYQETQYF

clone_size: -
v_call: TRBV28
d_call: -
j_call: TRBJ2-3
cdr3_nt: TGTGCCAGCAGTTTATCGGAGTTATGGGGCAGAGCCCCAGATACGCAGTATTTT
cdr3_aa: CASSLSELWGRAPDTQYF

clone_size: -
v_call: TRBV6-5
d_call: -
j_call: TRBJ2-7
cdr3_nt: TGTGCCAGCAGTTACTCCCTAGACTACGAGCAGTACTTC
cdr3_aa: CASSYSLDYEQYF

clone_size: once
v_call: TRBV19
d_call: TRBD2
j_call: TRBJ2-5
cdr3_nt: TGTGCCAGTAGTATATTTGCGGGAGTGGGGGAGACCCAGTACTTC
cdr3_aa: CASSIFAGVGETQYF

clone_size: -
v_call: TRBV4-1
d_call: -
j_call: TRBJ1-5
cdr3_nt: TGCGCCAGCAGCCAAGTGACAGAGGCTATGGTCCAGCATTTT
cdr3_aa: CASSQVTEAMVQHF

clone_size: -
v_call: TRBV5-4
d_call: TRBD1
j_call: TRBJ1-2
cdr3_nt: TGTGCCAGCAGCCCCGGGACAGGGAACAGCATCGGCTACACCTTC
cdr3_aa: CASSPGTGNSIGYTF

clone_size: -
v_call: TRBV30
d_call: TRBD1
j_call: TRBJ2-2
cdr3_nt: TGTGCCTGGAGTGTAAGGGGCAGGGGGCGCTCACTGCCCCGGGGAGCTGTTTTT
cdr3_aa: CAWSVRGRGRSLPRGAVF

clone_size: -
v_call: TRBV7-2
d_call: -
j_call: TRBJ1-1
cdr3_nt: TGTGCCAGCAGCTCCGTTGACTGGAGCACTGAAGCTTTCTTT
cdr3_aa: CASSSVDWSTEAFF

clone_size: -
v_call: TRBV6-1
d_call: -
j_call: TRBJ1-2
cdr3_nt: TGTGCCAGCAGTCCCGCAGGGGCGAACTATGGCTACACCTTC
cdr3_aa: CASSPAGANYGYTF

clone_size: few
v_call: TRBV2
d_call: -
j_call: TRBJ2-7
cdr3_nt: TGTGCCAGCAGAGCCGGACCGGGGGAGCAGTACTTC
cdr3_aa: CASRAGPGEQYF

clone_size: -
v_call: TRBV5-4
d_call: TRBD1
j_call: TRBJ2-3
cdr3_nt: TGTGCCAGCAGCTTGGGGGACCAGGGACAGAACACAGATACGCAGTATTTT
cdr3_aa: CASSLGDQGQNTDTQYF

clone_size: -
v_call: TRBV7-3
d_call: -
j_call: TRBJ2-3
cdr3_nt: TGTGCCAGCAGCTTAGGGCCGACTAGGGGCACAGATACGCAGTATTTT
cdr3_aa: CASSLGPTRGTDTQYF

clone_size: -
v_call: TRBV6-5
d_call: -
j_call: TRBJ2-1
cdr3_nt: TGTGCCAGCAAGCCCCGGGACACCAATAATGAGCAGTTCTTC
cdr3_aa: CASKPRDTNNEQFF

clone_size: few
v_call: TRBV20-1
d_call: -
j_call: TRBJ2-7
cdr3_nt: TGCAGTGCTAGACGGGACGAGCAGTACTTC
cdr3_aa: CSARRDEQYF

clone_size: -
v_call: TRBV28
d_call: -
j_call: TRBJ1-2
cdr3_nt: TGTGCCAGCAGCACTCATGGCAGGGCGCACTATGGCTACACCTTC
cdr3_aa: CASSTHGRAHYGYTF

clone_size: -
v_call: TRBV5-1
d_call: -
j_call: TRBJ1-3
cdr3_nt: TGCGCCAGCTCCCCTAGGGGAGGTGGAAACACCATATATTTT
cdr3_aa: CASSPRGGGNTIYF

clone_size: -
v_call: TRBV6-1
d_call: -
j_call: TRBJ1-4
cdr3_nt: TGTGCCAGCAGTGATACAGGAAACAAGATTGCAACTAATGAAAAACTGTTTTTT
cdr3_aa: CASSDTGNKIATNEKLFF

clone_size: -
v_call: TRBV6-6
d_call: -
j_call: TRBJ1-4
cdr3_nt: TGTGCCAGCAGTCAGAACAGGGCCTTTAATGAAAAACTGTTTTTT
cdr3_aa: CASSQNRAFNEKLFF

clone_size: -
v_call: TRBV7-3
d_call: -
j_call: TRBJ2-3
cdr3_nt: TGTGCCAGCAGCGACCCCGAGGTAGCGAGCACAGATACGCAGTATTTT
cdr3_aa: CASSDPEVASTDTQYF

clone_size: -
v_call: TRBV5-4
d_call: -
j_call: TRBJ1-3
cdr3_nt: TGTGCCAGCAGCCCCCCGCGGGGGGGCCCCATATATTTT
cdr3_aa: CASSPPRGGPIYF

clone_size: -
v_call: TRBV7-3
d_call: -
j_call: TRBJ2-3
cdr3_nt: TGTGCCAGCAGCATTCAGGGGGGAGATACGCAGTATTTT
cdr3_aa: CASSIQGGDTQYF

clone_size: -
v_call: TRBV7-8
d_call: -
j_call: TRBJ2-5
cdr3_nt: TGTGCCAGCTCGGGGAGGCCGCAAGAGACCCAGTACTTC
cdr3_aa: CASSGRPQETQYF

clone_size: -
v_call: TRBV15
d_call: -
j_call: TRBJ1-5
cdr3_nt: TGTGCCACCAGCAGGGGTGGAGGCAATCAGCCCCAGCATTTT
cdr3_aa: CATSRGGGNQPQHF

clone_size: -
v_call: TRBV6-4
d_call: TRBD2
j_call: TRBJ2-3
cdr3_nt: TGTGCCAGCAGTGCACTAGCGGGAGCGGGCGAGTTAGATACGCAGTATTTT
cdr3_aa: CASSALAGAGELDTQYF

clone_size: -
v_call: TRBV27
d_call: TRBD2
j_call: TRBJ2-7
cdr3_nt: TGTGCCAGCAGCACAATAGGGCCCGGGACTAGCGGGGGGGGCCTACCCTACGAGCAGTACTTC
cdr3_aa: CASSTIGPGTSGGGLPYEQYF

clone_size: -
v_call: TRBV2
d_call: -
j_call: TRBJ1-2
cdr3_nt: TGTGCCAGCAACCCAGGGGATCAGGGTGACTATGGCTACACCTTC
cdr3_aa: CASNPGDQGDYGYTF

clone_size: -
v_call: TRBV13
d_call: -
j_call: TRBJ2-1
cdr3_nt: TGTGCCAGCAGCTTAGGACAGGGAACCTACAATGAGCAGTTCTTC
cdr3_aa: CASSLGQGTYNEQFF

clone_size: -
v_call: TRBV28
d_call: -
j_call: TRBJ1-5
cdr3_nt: TGTGCCAGCAGTTTTGTCGGTCAGCCCCAGCATTTT
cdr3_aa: CASSFVGQPQHF

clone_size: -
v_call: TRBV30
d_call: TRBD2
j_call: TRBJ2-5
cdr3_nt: TGTGCCTGGAGCCCGGGACTAGCATCTTGGGGGGGGACCCAGTACTTC
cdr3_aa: CAWSPGLASWGGTQYF

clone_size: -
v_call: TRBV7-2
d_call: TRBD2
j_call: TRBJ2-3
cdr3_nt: TGTGCCAGCAGCTTAGCTCTAGCGGGGGCGCAACATACGCAGTATTTT
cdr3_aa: CASSLALAGAQHTQYF

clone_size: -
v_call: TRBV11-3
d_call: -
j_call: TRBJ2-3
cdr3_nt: TGTGCCAGCAGCCCCGGTGCTGCTCGGGCAGATACGCAGTATTTT
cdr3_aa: CASSPGAARADTQYF

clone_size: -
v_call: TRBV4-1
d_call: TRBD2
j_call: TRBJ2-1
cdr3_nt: TGCGCCAGCAGCCACCGAGGGCTAGCGGGGACCAATGAGCAGTTCTTC
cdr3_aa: CASSHRGLAGTNEQFF

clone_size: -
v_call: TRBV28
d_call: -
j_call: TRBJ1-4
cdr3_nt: TGTGCCGGCAGGGCGGATCCGAATGAAAAACTGTTTTTT
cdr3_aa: CAGRADPNEKLFF

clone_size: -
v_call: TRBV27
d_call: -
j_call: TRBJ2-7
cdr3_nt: TGTGCCAGCAGTTGGAACAGGCCTTCCTACGAGCAGTACTTC
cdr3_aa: CASSWNRPSYEQYF

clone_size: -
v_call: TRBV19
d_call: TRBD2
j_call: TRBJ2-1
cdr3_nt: TGTGCCAGTAGTTCGGGACTAGCGGGAGGGGGGAATGAGCAGTTCTTC
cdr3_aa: CASSSGLAGGGNEQFF

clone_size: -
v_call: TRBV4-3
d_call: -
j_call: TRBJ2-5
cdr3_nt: TGCGCCAGCAGCCAAGATCCCCCGGGGGCTGGGGGCAGCGGGGAAACGTACTTC
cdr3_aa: CASSQDPPGAGGSGETYF

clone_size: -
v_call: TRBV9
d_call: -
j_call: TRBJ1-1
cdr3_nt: TGTGCCAGCAGCGTAGGGGTGCGGGTGTGGGAGAACACTGAAGCTTTCTTT
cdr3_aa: CASSVGVRVWENTEAFF

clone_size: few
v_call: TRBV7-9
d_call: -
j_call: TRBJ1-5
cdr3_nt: TGTGCCAGCACCTCTACGGGCAATCAGCCCCAGCATTTT
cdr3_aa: CASTSTGNQPQHF

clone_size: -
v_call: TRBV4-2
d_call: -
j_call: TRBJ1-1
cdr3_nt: TGTGCCAGCAGCCAAGATGGCGGGGCCGAAGCTTTCTTT
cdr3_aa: CASSQDGGAEAFF

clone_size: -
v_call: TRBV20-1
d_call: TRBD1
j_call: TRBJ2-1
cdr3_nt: TGCAGTGCTATAGGGAAACAGGGGTCGTTCTTC
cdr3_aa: CSAIGKQGSFF

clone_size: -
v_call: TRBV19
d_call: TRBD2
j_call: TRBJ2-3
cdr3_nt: TGTGCCAGTAGTATGGCTAGCGGGAGTTTCGGCCCAGATACGCAGTATTTT
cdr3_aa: CASSMASGSFGPDTQYF

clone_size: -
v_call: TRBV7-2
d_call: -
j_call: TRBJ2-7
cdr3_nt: TGTGCCAGCAGCTTAGTTGGCCGCTCCTACGAGCAGTACTTC
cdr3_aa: CASSLVGRSYEQYF

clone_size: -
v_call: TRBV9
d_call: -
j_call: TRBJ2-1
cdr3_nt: TGTGCCAGCAGCGGTCGGGGCTCCTACAATGAGCAGTTCTTC
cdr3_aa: CASSGRGSYNEQFF

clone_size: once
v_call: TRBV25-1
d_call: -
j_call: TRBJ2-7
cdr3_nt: TGTGCCAGCAGTGAGACAGAGTCTTCCTACGAGCAGTACTTC
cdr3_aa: CASSETESSYEQYF

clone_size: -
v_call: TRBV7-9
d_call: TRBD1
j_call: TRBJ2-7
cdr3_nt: TGTGCCAGCAGCCCAGACAGGGGGTCGTACGAGCAGTACTTC
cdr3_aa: CASSPDRGSYEQYF

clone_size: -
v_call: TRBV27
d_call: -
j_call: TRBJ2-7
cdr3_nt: TGTGCCAGCAGCCTCGGACAATCCTCCTACGAGCAGTACTTC
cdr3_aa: CASSLGQSSYEQYF

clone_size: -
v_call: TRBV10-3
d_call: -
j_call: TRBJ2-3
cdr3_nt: TGTGCCATCAGTGCCACTAGGTCCACAGATACGCAGTATTTT
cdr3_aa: CAISATRSTDTQYF

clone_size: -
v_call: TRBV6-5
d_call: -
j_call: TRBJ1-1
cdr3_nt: TGTGCCAGCAGGAAAACAGGGAACACTGAAGCTTTCTTT
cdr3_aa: CASRKTGNTEAFF